The 8 T cell receptor beta chains below come from one sample, sequenced in a study of cytomegalovirus exposure and HLA in healthy donors (dated by TCRdb to the late 2010s). To prepare the library, the immunoSEQ multiplex PCR assay was applied. A mixture of 60 forward primers for TCR Vbeta segments and 13 reverse primers for TCR Jbeta segments was used in the multiplex PCR. TCRdb took this table from immuneACCESS and kept in-frame rearrangements with V and J called. Such tables lack part of the clones; where checked against another copy, unresolved V genes explain under half of the gap, and the rest is unexplained. The sample records some 140,000 clones, over 60% of which are singletons. 3% to 3.5% of the sample is in the top ten clones. Sequenced material: PBMCs. These receptors came from a man aged 40-50 years in good health and CMV-seronegative.

The chain is built from TRBV29-1 and TRBJ1-5; D is ambiguous. The ends were cut back, 4 bases at V and 0 bases at J, with 7 bases in the middle. This CDR3 is built from 13 residues. Germline assignment: CDR1 SQVTM and CDR2 ANQGSEA. DNA for the CDR3: TGCAGCGTTGCAGACGGTAGCAATCAGCCCCAGCATTTT. Protein: CSVADGSNQPQHF. Supplemented by reference TRBV29-1 and TRBJ1-5, the full variable domain reads SAVISQKPSRDICQRGTSLTIQCQVDSQVTMMFWYRQQPGQSLTLIATANQGSEATYESGFVIDKFPISRPNLTFSTLTVSNMSPEDSSIYLCSVADGSNQPQHFGDGTRLSIL.

The chain uses TRBV7-9 and TRBJ1-2; perhaps TRBD1 as D (6 bases). The V gene lost 5 bases and the J gene lost 10 bases, with 14 bases spanning the gap. CDR3 length: 12 amino acids. Germline lookup yields CDR1 SEHNR and CDR2 FQNEAQ (reference sequence). In nucleotides, the CDR3 is TGTGCCAGCAGCCCGCAGGACAGTCTCTACACCTTC. Translation gives CASSPQDSLYTF.

This CDR3 reads CASRSPADTQYF. The CDR3 DNA is TGCGCCAGCAGGTCCCCAGCAGATACGCAGTATTTT. The chain employs TRBV5-1 and TRBJ2-3, with D unresolved. V gave up 5 bases and J gave up 4 bases, with 8 bases separating them. The germline V gene has CDR1 SGHRS and CDR2 YFSETQ. This CDR3 is built from 12 residues.

The chain employs TRBV7-2 and TRBJ1-3; D remains ambiguous. The germline gives CDR1 SGHTA, CDR2 FQGNSA. Between the trimmed V and J ends, which lost 5 bases and 0 bases, there was a span of 5 bases. The CDR3 has 13 amino acids. The CDR3 protein is CASSPRSGNTIYF. The CDR3 bases are TGTGCCAGCAGCCCCCGCTCTGGAAACACCATATATTTT.

This chain connects TRBV11-2 to TRBJ2-4; D is unclear. CDR1 and CDR2 from the germline V gene are SGHAT and FQNNGV. Trimming took off 2 bases at V and 6 bases at J, with 14 bases between the two ends. This CDR3 has 15 residues. CDR3: CASSLSWSGSNIQYF. The DNA of the CDR3 is TGTGCCAGCAGCTTATCCTGGTCTGGCTCAAACATTCAGTACTTC.

This clone was recorded a few times. The genes are TRBV7-9 and TRBJ2-3; D might be TRBD1 (6 bases). The CDR3 sequence is 14 residues long. The V gene's germline CDR1 is SEHNR and CDR2 FQNEAQ (reference sequence). Trimming shortened V by 9 bases and J by 2 bases, and 15 bases separated the two germline ends. CDR3 region: CASTWDKPTDTQYF. CDR3 nucleotide sequence: TGTGCCAGTACCTGGGACAAACCCACAGATACGCAGTATTTT.

The rearrangement uses TRBV11-3 and TRBJ2-7; D might be TRBD2 (5 bases). Trimming took 5 bases from V and 0 from J, leaving 14 bases between them. Germline V gives CDR1 SGHNT, CDR2 YENEEA. CDR3 length: 15 amino acids. The CDR3 sequence: CASSVTEVSSYEQYF. Written as DNA, the CDR3 is TGTGCCAGCAGCGTGACGGAGGTCAGCTCCTACGAGCAGTACTTC.

The chain links TRBV10-3 to TRBJ2-2; TRBD2 agrees at 10 bases. Germline CDR1 reads ENHRY; CDR2 reads SYGVKD. The CDR3 sequence is 18 residues long. With V trimmed by 8 bases and J by 0 bases, 12 bases remained unmatched. CDR3 in DNA: TGTGCCATCGGACCAAATTTAGCGGGAGGCCCGAACACCGGGGAGCTGTTTTTT. Its translation is CAIGPNLAGGPNTGELFF.